The entry below describes one TCR beta chain. The antigen remains undetermined. This CDR3 is also generated by other DNA sequences in the sample. Data came from immunoSEQ multiplex PCR; TCRdb stores just in-frame clones and leaves some out. This sample carries thousands of clones, 82% of them seen once, and the ten largest clones take 15% to 20%. This sample is part of a study of T cells after posttransplantation cyclophosphamide. General study results and limits: Later blood repertoires were often dominated by clones from the donor CD8+ memory compartment. Recipient CMV seropositivity and CMV reactivation strongly tracked TRB clonality. Skin or GI-infiltrating T cells shared few TRB sequences with blood.

V was cut by 6 bases and J by 2 bases, with 19 bases left in between. Germline lookup yields CDR1 MDHEN and CDR2 SYDVKM. CDR3 length: 17 residues. Treatment was busulfan-fludarabine conditioning, a marrow graft, and cyclophosphamide on days +3 and +4. The source of this sequence is a female patient aged 35 to 55 who received an allogeneic stem cell transplant from a related donor, was CMV-positive, and had no GVHD. The graft donor may have given rise to some T cells. This chain links TRBV28 with TRBJ2-2; D possibly corresponds to TRBD2 (6 bases). Source: CD4+ T cells sorted from blood, taken 1162 days after allogeneic stem cell transplant with posttransplant cyclophosphamide. The CDR3 bases are TGTGCCAGCAGCCTTTCGGGGGTGCATACAAACACCGGGGAGCTGTTTTTT. This translates into CASSLSGVHTNTGELFF.